Presented here are 15 T cell receptor beta chains from one specimen sequenced in a study of blood T cell repertoires in COVID-19. Data came from immunoSEQ multiplex PCR; TCRdb stores just in-frame clones and leaves some out. The sample has 200,000 to 250,000 clones; around four fifths are singletons. The sample taken for sequencing was peripheral blood. The receptors were sampled from a woman older than 75 with active or convalescent COVID-19.

This clone was seen only a few times. The chain carries TRBV10-3 and TRBJ2-1; 7 bases are a match to TRBD2. Trimming at V came to 6 bases and at J to 6 bases, leaving 11 bases not matched to a gene. CDR1 and CDR2 (germline): ENHRY, SYGVKD. The CDR3 covers 15 residues. The CDR3 region is CAIRPGTTSTNEQFF. The CDR3 DNA follows: TGTGCCATCAGGCCCGGGACTACATCTACCAATGAGCAGTTCTTC.

The chain uses TRBV7-2 and TRBJ1-1; D uncertain. This CDR3 has 13 amino acids. Germline V lookup: CDR1 SGHTA, CDR2 FQGNSA. The ends were cut back, 5 bases at V and 3 bases at J, with 10 bases in the middle. The CDR3 bases are TGTGCCAGCAGCGAGGAGCGGTACACTGAAGCTTTCTTT. Amino acid sequence: CASSEERYTEAFF. The whole variable domain, filled in from reference TRBV7-2 and TRBJ1-1, reads GAGVSQSPSNKVTEKGKDVELRCDPISGHTALYWYRQSLGQGLEFLIYFQGNSAPDKSGLPSDRFSAERTGGSVSTLTIQRTQQEDSAVYLCASSEERYTEAFFGQGTRLTVV.

The chain combines TRBV9 with TRBJ1-2; D perhaps matches TRBD1 (6 bases). The CDR3 consists of 14 residues. Deletions cut 0 bases from V and 4 bases from J, with 10 bases between. Germline V gene lookup returns CDR1 SGDLS and CDR2 YYNGEE. CDR3 sequence (DNA): TGTGCCAGCAGCGTAGGAACAGGGATCTATGGCTACACCTTC. Translation gives CASSVGTGIYGYTF.

This chain links TRBV4-3 with TRBJ2-4, with TRBD1 as a possible D gene (6 bases). There are 15 residues in the CDR3. The germline gives CDR1 LGHNA, CDR2 YSLEER. The V and J ends lost 4 bases and 4 bases respectively, with 14 bases between them. The CDR3 spells CASSLVRTEKNIQYF. The CDR3 DNA reads as TGCGCCAGCAGCCTTGTGAGGACAGAGAAAAACATTCAGTACTTC.

The rearrangement uses TRBV18 and TRBJ2-7; 8 bases are a match to TRBD2. The length of the CDR3 is 15 residues. Trimming at V came to 3 bases and at J to 1 base, leaving 5 bases not matched to a gene. From germline, CDR1 is KGHSH and CDR2 LQKENI. The CDR3 DNA is TGTGCCAGCTCACCCCCGGGGGGGGGATCCTACGAGCAGTACTTC. As protein: CASSPPGGGSYEQYF.

The chain uses TRBV7-2 and TRBJ2-1; 9 positions agree with TRBD2. CDR1 and CDR2 (germline): SGHTA, FQGNSA. With 4 bases clipped from V and 4 bases from J, the junction kept 8 bases outside the gene matches. The CDR3 runs 16 residues. This chain's CDR3 is CASSSWTSAQYNEQFF. The CDR3 nucleotides read TGTGCCAGCAGCTCCTGGACTAGCGCCCAATACAATGAGCAGTTCTTC. Filled out from reference TRBV7-2 and TRBJ2-1, the complete variable domain reads GAGVSQSPSNKVTEKGKDVELRCDPISGHTALYWYRQSLGQGLEFLIYFQGNSAPDKSGLPSDRFSAERTGGSVSTLTIQRTQQEDSAVYLCASSSWTSAQYNEQFFGPGTRLTVL.

The rearrangement joins TRBV19 to TRBJ2-2; maybe TRBD1 (6 bases). The CDR3 runs to 15 residues. The germline V gene encodes CDR1 LNHDA and CDR2 SQIVND (reference sequence). Trimming shortened V by 5 bases and J by 4 bases, and 14 bases separated the two germline ends. As DNA, the CDR3 is TGTGCCAGTAGTCCCCAGGGGTTTGGCACCGGGGAGCTGTTTTTT. Translating gives CASSPQGFGTGELFF.

In nucleotides, the CDR3 is TGCGCCAGCAGCCAAGATAGTAGCGGTGACAGCACAGATACGCAGTATTTT. Its translation: CASSQDSSGDSTDTQYF. The rearrangement joins TRBV4-3 to TRBJ2-3; D might be TRBD2 (6 bases). The CDR3 is 17 residues long. The V end was cut by 0 bases, the J end by 0 bases, with 13 bases between. CDR1 is LGHNA, CDR2 YSLEER, per germline.

The rearrangement uses TRBV5-1 and TRBJ2-5, with TRBD2 matching over 8 bases. The trim removed 4 bases at V and 5 bases at J, leaving 13 bases unmatched. The CDR3 length is 16 residues. Per the germline V gene, CDR1 is SGHRS and CDR2 is YFSETQ. The DNA for the CDR3 is TGCGCCAGCAGCCCACGGGGGGGTTTATCAGGGGAGACCCAGTACTTC. Translating it yields CASSPRGGLSGETQYF.

The sample holds one count of this clone. This chain joins TRBV27 and TRBJ2-7; tentatively, D is TRBD2 (6 bases). Trimming took off 6 bases at V and 4 bases at J, with 16 bases between the two ends. Germline CDR1 MNHEY, CDR2 SMNVEV (reference sequence). This CDR3 comprises 14 residues. CDR3 nucleotides: TGTGCCAGCAGCCGGTACGGGACTTCTTACGAGCAGTACTTC. Its protein product is CASSRYGTSYEQYF.

V is TRBV27 and J is TRBJ2-3, with 8 bases identical to TRBD1. The CDR3 runs 14 residues. V trimming: 3 bases; J trimming: 5 bases; junction bases outside the gene matches: 4. Per the germline V gene, CDR1 is MNHEY and CDR2 is SMNVEV (reference sequence). In DNA, the CDR3 is TGTGCCAGCAGTTTTGGCAGGGGGCTAGATACGCAGTATTTT. It yields the protein CASSFGRGLDTQYF.

The rearrangement links TRBV18 to TRBJ1-1, with TRBD1 matching over 7 bases. CDR1 is KGHSH, CDR2 LQKENI, per germline. With V trimmed by 1 base and J by 7 bases, 6 bases remained unmatched. This CDR3 region has 14 residues. CDR3 sequence: CASSPLSGGGEAFF. The CDR3 DNA is TGTGCCAGCTCACCACTTTCAGGGGGAGGTGAAGCTTTCTTT.

This chain uses TRBV11-3 with TRBJ2-5, with TRBD1 matching over 8 bases. This CDR3 is 15 amino acids long. Germline lookup yields CDR1 SGHNT and CDR2 YENEEA. The V gene end was trimmed by 5 bases and the J gene end by 5 bases; junction bases not matched to a gene: 10. This chain's CDR3 is CASSPGAGGLETQYF. The CDR3 DNA reads as TGTGCCAGCAGCCCCGGAGCAGGGGGCCTGGAGACCCAGTACTTC.

This clone is a singleton in its sample. The J gene is TRBJ2-3, the V gene TRBV6-5; D is uncertain. The germline CDR1 and CDR2 sequences are MNHEY and SVGAGI. Trimming cost V 4 bases and J 4 bases, with 12 bases left between them. The CDR3 sequence is 14 residues long. CDR3 region: CASSLGLGADTQYF. The CDR3 coding sequence is TGTGCCAGCAGTTTGGGCCTGGGCGCAGATACGCAGTATTTT.

This clone was seen once. The chain is built from TRBV7-3 and TRBJ1-1; 7 nucleotides match TRBD1. The CDR3 spans 15 residues. In germline, CDR1 is SGHTA, CDR2 FQGTGA. With V trimmed by 6 bases and J by 5 bases, 12 bases remained unmatched. Here the CDR3 DNA reads TGTGCCAGCAGTTCCACAGGGGCTGGGGGGACTGAAGCTTTCTTT. Translation: CASSSTGAGGTEAFF. The variable domain in full, completed from reference TRBV7-3 and TRBJ1-1, reads GAGVSQTPSNKVTEKGKYVELRCDPISGHTALYWYRQSLGQGPEFLIYFQGTGAADDSGLPNDRFFAVRPEGSVSTLKIQRTERGDSAVYLCASSSTGAGGTEAFFGQGTRLTVV.